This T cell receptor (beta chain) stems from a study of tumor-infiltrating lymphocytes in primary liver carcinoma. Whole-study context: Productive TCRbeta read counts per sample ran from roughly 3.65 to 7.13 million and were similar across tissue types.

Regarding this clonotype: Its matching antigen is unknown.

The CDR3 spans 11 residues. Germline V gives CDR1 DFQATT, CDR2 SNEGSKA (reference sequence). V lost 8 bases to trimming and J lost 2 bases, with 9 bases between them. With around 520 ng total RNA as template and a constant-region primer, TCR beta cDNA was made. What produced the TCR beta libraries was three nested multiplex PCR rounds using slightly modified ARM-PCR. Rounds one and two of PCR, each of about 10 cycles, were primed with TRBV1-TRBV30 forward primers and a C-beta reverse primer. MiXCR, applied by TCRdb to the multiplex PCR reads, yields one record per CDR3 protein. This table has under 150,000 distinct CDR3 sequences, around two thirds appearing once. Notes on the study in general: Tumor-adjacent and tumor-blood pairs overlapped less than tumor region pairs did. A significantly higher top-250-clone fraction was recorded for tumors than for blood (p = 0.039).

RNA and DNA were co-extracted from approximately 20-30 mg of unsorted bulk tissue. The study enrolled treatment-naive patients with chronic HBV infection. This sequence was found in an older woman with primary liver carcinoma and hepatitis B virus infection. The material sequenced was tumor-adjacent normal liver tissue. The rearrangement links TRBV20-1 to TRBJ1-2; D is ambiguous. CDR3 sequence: CSTAENYGYTF. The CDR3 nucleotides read TGCAGTACCGCGGAGAACTATGGCTACACCTTC.